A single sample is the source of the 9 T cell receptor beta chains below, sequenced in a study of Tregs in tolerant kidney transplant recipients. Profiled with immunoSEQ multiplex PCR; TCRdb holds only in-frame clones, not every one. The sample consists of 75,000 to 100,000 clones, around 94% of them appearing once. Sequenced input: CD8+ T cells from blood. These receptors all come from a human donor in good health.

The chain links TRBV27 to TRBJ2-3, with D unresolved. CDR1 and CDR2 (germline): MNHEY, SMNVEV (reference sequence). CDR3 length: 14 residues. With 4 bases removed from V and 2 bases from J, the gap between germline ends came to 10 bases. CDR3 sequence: CASSSPPPTDTQYF. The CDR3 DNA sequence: TGTGCCAGCAGTTCACCCCCCCCCACAGATACGCAGTATTTT.

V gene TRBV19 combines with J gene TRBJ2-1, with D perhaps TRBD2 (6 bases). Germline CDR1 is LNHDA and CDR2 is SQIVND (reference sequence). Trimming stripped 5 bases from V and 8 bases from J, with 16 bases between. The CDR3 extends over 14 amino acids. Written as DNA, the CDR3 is TGTGCCAGTAGTCCAAGGATCGGGGGAGATGAGCAGTTCTTC. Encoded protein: CASSPRIGGDEQFF.

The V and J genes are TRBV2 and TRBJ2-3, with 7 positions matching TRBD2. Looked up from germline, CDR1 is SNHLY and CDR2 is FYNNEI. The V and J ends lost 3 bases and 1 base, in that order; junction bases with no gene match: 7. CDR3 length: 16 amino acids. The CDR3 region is CASSDGLAEGTDTQYF. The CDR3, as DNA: TGTGCCAGCAGTGACGGGCTAGCGGAAGGCACAGATACGCAGTATTTT.

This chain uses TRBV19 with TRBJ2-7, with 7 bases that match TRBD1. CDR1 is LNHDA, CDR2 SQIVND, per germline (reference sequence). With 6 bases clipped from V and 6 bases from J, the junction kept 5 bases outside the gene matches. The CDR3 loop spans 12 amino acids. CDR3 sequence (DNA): TGTGCCAGTAGCAGTACAGGGGCCGAGCAGTACTTC. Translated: CASSSTGAEQYF.

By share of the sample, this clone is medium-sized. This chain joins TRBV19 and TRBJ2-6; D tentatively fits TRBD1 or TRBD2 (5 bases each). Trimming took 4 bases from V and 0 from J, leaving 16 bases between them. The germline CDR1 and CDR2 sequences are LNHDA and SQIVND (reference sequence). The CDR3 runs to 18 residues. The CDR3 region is CASSNVGTLYSGANVLTF. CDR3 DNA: TGTGCCAGTAGTAACGTGGGGACCTTATACTCTGGGGCCAACGTCCTGACTTTC.

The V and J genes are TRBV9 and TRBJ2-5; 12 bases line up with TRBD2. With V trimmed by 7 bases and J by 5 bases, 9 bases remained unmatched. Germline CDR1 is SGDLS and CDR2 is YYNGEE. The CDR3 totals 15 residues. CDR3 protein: CASARPTSGSETQYF. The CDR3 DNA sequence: TGTGCCAGCGCAAGACCGACTAGCGGGAGCGAGACCCAGTACTTC.

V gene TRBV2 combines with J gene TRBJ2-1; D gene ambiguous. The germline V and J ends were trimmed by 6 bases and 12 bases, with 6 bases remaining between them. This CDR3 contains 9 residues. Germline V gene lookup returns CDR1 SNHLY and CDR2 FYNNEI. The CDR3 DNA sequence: TGTGCCAGCAGCGTTCGGCAGTTCTTC. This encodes CASSVRQFF.

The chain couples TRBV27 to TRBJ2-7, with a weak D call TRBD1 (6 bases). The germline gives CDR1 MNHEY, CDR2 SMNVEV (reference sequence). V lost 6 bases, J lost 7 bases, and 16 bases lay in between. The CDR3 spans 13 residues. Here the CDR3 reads CASSQGGWREQYF. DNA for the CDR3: TGTGCCAGCAGCCAAGGGGGTTGGAGGGAGCAGTACTTC.

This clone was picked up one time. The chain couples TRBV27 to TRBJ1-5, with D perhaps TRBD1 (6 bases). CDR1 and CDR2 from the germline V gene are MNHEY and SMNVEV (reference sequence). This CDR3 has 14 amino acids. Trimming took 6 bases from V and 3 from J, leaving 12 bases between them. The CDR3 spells CASSPRGPNQPQHF. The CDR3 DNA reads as TGTGCCAGCAGCCCCAGGGGTCCCAATCAGCCCCAGCATTTT.